This TCR beta chain was profiled in a study of STAT5B mutations in CD4+ large granular lymphocyte leukemia. This table comes from immunoSEQ multiplex PCR, and its TCRdb copy is limited to in-frame clones, with some not included. The sample has approximately 34,000 clones; 55% to 80% are singletons. Per the germline V gene, CDR1 is SGHRS and CDR2 is YFSETQ. The CDR3 runs 17 residues. Trimming removed 5 bases from V and 2 bases from J; junction bases left unmatched: 15. The receptor was derived from a human donor in good health. V gene TRBV5-1 combines with J gene TRBJ2-7; the match to TRBD1 covers 8 bases. The sequencing input was CD4+ T cells from blood buffy coats. CDR3 sequence: CASRAREGTGGPYEQYF. Written as DNA, the CDR3 is TGCGCCAGCAGGGCAAGAGAGGGCACAGGGGGACCCTACGAGCAGTACTTC.